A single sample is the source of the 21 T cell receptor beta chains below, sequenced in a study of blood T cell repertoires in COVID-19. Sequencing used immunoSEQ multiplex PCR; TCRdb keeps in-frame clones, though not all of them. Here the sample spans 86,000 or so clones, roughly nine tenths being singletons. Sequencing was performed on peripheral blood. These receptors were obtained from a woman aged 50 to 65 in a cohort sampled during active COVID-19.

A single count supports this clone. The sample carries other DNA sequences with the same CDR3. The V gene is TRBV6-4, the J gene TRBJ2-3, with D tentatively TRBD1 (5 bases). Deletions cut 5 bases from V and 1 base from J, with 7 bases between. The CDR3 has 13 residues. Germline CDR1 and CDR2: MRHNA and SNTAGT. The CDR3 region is CASSPTGTDTQYF. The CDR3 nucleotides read TGTGCCAGCAGTCCGACAGGCACAGATACGCAGTATTTT.

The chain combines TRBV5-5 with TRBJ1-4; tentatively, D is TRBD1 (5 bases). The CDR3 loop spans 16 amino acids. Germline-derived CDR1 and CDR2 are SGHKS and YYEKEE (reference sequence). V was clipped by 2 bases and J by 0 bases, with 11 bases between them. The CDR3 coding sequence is TGTGCCAGCAGCTTCGACAGCCCAGCAACTAATGAAAAACTGTTTTTT. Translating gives CASSFDSPATNEKLFF.

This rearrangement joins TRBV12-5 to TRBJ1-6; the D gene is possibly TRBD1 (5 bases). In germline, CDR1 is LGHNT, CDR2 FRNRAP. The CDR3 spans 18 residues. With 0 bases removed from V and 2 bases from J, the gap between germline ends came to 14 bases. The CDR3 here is CASGLVPVRVAYNSPLHF. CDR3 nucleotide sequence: TGTGCTAGTGGTTTGGTACCTGTCAGGGTCGCCTATAATTCACCCCTCCACTTT.

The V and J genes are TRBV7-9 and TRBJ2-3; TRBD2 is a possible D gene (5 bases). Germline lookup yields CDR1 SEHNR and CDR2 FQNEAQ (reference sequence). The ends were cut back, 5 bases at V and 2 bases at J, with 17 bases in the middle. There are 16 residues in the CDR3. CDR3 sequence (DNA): TGTGCCAGCAGCGCGCCGGGGAGACGGAACACAGATACGCAGTATTTT. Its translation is CASSAPGRRNTDTQYF.

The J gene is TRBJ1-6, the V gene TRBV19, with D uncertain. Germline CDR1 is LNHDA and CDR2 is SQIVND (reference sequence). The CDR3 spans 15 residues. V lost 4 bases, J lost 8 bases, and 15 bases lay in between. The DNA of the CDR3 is TGTGCCAGTAGTAGCCGCCCTGTGAGGGATTCACCCCTCCACTTT. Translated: CASSSRPVRDSPLHF.

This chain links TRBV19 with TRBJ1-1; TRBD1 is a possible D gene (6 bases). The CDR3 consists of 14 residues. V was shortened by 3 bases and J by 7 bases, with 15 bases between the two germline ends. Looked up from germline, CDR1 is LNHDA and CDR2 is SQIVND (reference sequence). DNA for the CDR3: TGTGCCAGTAGTATTTACCTACAGGGAGTTGAAGCTTTCTTT. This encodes CASSIYLQGVEAFF.

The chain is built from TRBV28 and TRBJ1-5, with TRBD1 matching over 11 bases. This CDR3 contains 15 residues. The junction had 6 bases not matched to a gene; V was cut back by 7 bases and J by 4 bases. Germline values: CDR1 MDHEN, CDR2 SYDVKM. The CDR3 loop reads CASTTGTGGNQPQHF. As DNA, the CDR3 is TGTGCCAGCACCACCGGGACAGGGGGAAATCAGCCCCAGCATTTT.

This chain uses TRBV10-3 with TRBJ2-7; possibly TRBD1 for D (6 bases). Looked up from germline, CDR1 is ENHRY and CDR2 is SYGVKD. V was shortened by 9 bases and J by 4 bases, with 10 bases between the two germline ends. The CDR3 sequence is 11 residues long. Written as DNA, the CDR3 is TGTGCCATGGGACAAGCTTACGAGCAGTACTTC. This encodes CAMGQAYEQYF.

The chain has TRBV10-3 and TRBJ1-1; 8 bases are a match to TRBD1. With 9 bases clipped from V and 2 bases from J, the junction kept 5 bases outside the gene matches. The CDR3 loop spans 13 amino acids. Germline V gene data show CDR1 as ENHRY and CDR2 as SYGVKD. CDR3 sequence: CAIRTGPNTEAFF. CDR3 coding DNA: TGTGCCATAAGGACAGGGCCCAACACTGAAGCTTTCTTT.

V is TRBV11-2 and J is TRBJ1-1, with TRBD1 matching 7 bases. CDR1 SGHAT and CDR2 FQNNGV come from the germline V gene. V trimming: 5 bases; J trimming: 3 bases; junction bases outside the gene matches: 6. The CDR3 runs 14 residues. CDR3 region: CASSRLTGYTEAFF. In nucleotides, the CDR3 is TGTGCCAGCAGCCGACTGACAGGGTACACTGAAGCTTTCTTT.

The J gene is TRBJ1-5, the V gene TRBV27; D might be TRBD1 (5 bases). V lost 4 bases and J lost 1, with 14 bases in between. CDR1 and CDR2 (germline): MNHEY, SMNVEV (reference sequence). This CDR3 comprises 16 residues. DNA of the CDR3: TGTGCCAGCAGTTCGTTGGGGGGGTCGAGCAATCAGCCCCAGCATTTT. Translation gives CASSSLGGSSNQPQHF.

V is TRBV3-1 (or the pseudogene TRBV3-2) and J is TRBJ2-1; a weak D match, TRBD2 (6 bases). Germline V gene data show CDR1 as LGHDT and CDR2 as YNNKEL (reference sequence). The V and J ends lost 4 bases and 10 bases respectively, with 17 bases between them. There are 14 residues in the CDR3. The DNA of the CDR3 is TGTGCCAGCAGCCCCAATACCCGGGAGAGCGAGCAGTTCTTC. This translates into CASSPNTRESEQFF.

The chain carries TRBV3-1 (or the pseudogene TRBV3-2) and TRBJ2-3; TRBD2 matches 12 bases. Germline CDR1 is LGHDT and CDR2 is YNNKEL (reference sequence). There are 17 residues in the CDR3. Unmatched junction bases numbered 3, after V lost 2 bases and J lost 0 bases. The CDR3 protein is CASSQRLAGASTDTQYF. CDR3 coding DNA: TGTGCCAGCAGCCAACGACTAGCGGGAGCTAGCACAGATACGCAGTATTTT.

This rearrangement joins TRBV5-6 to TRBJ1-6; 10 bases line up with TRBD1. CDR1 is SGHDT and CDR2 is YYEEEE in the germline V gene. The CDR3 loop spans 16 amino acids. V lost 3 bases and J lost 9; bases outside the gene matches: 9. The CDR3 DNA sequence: TGTGCCAGCAGCTCTAATCCGGGACAGGGGTCTTCACCCCTCCACTTT. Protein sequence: CASSSNPGQGSSPLHF.

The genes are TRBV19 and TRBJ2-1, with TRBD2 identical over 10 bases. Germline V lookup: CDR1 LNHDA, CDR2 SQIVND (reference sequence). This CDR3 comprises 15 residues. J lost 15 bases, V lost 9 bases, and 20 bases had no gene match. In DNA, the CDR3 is TGTGCCAGCAGCACCACTTATAGCGGGAGGTCCCGTGGGTTCTTC. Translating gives CASSTTYSGRSRGFF.

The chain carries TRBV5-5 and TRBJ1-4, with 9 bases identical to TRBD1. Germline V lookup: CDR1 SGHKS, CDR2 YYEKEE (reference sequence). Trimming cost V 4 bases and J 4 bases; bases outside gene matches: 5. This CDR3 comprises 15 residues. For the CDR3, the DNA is TGTGCCAGCAGCCGAATGACAGGGGGTAATGAAAAACTGTTTTTT. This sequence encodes CASSRMTGGNEKLFF.

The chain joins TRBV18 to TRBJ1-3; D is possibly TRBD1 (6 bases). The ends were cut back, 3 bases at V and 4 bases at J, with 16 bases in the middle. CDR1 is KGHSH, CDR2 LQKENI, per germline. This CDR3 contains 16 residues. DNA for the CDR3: TGTGCCAGCTCACCGGGCCAAGGGGGATACGGAAACACCATATATTTT. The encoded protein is CASSPGQGGYGNTIYF.

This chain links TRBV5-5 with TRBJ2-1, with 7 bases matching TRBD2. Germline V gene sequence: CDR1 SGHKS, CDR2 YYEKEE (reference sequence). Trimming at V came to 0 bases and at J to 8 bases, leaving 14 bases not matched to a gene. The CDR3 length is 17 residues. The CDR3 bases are TGTGCCAGCAGCTTGGTCCGGGGACTACCGAAGGGCTATGAGCAGTTCTTC. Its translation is CASSLVRGLPKGYEQFF. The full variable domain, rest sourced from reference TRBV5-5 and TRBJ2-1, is DAGVTQSPTHLIKTRGQQVTLRCSPISGHKSVSWYQQVLGQGPQFIFQYYEKEERGRGNFPDRFSARQFPNYSSELNVNALLLGDSALYLCASSLVRGLPKGYEQFFGPGTRLTVL.

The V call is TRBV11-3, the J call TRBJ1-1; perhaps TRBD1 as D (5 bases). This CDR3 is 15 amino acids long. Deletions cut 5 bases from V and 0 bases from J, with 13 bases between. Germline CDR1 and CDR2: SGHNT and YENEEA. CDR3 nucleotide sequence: TGTGCCAGCAGCCCTGGGGAGGGGCTGAACACTGAAGCTTTCTTT. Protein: CASSPGEGLNTEAFF.

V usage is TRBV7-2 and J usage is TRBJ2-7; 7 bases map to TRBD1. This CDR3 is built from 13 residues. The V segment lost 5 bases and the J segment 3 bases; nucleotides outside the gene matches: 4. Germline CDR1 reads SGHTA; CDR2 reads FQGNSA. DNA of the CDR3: TGTGCCAGCAGCCGGGACAGTTACTACGAGCAGTACTTC. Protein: CASSRDSYYEQYF.

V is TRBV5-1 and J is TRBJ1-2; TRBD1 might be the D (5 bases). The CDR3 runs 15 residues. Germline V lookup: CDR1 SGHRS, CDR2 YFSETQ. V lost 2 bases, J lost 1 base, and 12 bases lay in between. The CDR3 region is CASSFGQGGNYGYTF. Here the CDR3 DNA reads TGCGCCAGCAGCTTCGGGCAGGGAGGTAACTATGGCTACACCTTC.